Listed below are T cell receptor beta chains from one sample, sequenced in a study of blood T cell repertoires in COVID-19. Method: immunoSEQ multiplex PCR; TCRdb's copy keeps in-frame clones and lacks some. Of around 170,000 clones in the sample, approximately 74% were seen once. Sequenced: peripheral blood. Every receptor here comes from a woman aged 80 or over with acute or convalescent COVID-19. The CDR3 runs from the conserved cysteine through the conserved F or W. Only part of the rows carry a size: once, few, many, or a class if the clone is expanded.

j_call	clone_size	v_call	cdr3_aa
TRBJ1-1	NA	TRBV19	CASSIRGTGVTEAFF
TRBJ2-3	NA	TRBV2	CASSVGLAGSIDTQYF
TRBJ1-1	few	TRBV19	CASDRNTEAFF
TRBJ2-2	NA	TRBV19	CASSIALAGTNTGELFF
TRBJ2-6	NA	TRBV20-1	CSASLAGAKAGANVLTF
TRBJ1-5	many	TRBV28	CASSSPRRARNQPQHF
TRBJ1-1	NA	TRBV6-1	CASSEGLGQTMNTEAFF
TRBJ2-7	NA	TRBV18	CASSQSGLDYEQYF
TRBJ2-4	NA	TRBV9	CASSVAGGKNIQYF
TRBJ2-2	once	TRBV5-1	CASSLDGEAGELFF
TRBJ2-5	NA	TRBV7-2	CASSGRGETQYF
TRBJ2-4	NA	TRBV11-2	CASSLADRANIQYF
TRBJ2-3	NA	TRBV9	CASSKLGLYTDTQYF
TRBJ2-3	NA	TRBV3-1/TRBV3-2	CASTGLGNTDTQYF
TRBJ1-4	NA	TRBV28	CASSYGATNEKLFF
TRBJ1-2	NA	TRBV7-9	CASSIQGDDGYTF
TRBJ1-1	few	TRBV5-1	CASSKDRLATEAFF
TRBJ1-2	NA	TRBV28	CASSQPTGGYGYTF
TRBJ1-6	NA	TRBV6-2/TRBV6-3	CASSYSPGWSPSSYNSPLHF
TRBJ2-1	NA	TRBV27	CASGYEQFF
TRBJ1-6	few	TRBV5-1	CASSLVRNSPLHF
TRBJ2-4	NA	TRBV28	CASSRTGTRGLAKNIQYF
TRBJ2-4	few	TRBV7-9	CASSLGLAKNIQYF
TRBJ1-2	NA	TRBV7-2	CASSFGENYGYTF
TRBJ1-6	few	TRBV18	CASSFQQGADTNSPLHF
TRBJ2-1	NA	TRBV19	CASSIPSGSSPYNEQFF
TRBJ2-3	NA	TRBV24-1	CATSDRTSGKTDTQYF
TRBJ1-5	few	TRBV19	CASSIVGTVSPQPQHF
TRBJ2-2	once	TRBV27	CASSLPGATTGELFF
TRBJ2-7	NA	TRBV27	CASSSTYSGTFQYF
TRBJ1-5	NA	TRBV27	CASSLGPGQGAKNSNQPQHF
TRBJ1-2	NA	TRBV7-3	CASSLTSTDLYGYTF
TRBJ2-7	many	TRBV10-3	CAISGQAEQYF
TRBJ1-5	NA	TRBV2	CASSEALQDFLFARSNQPQHF
TRBJ1-1	few	TRBV19	CASSAGQAFF
TRBJ1-1	NA	TRBV7-9	CASSRGRGGVNTEAFF
TRBJ1-1	NA	TRBV10-3	CAISESTGIGETEAFF
TRBJ2-5	NA	TRBV7-9	CASSFEDNTGETQYF
TRBJ2-5	NA	TRBV30	CAWSMPGLGGQTQYF
TRBJ1-5	NA	TRBV18	CASSPGENQPQHF
TRBJ2-1	NA	TRBV5-1	CASSLSLAGGNNEQFF
TRBJ1-2	NA	TRBV6-5	CASSWGGFGYGYTF
TRBJ2-7	many	TRBV10-3	CAIRGDSPYEQYF
TRBJ2-2	NA	TRBV11-2	CASSKQVNTGELFF
TRBJ2-1	NA	TRBV12-3/TRBV12-4	CASAPPGEQFF
TRBJ1-2	NA	TRBV7-2	CASSLAGGAAYGYTF
TRBJ2-3	NA	TRBV4-3	CASSLSGSLSTDTQYF
TRBJ1-2	once	TRBV7-9	CASSLTDRVYGYTF
TRBJ2-7	few	TRBV19	CASSKWTGETYEQYF
TRBJ1-2	NA	TRBV6-5	CASSYLGGGGYTF
TRBJ2-7	NA	TRBV18	CASSSVASHEQYF
TRBJ1-4	NA	TRBV14	CASSQVWTGVEKLFF
TRBJ2-7	NA	TRBV5-3	CARSPIDRGRTLYEQYF